The rows below give T cell receptor beta chains drawn from one sample of a study of cytomegalovirus exposure and HLA in healthy donors. Assay used: immunoSEQ multiplex PCR; TCRdb lists only in-frame clones, some missing. The sample holds approximately 70,000 clones. The sample taken for sequencing was PBMCs. All receptors come from a woman aged 25-40 years in good health and CMV-seronegative. The CDR3 runs from the conserved cysteine through the conserved F or W. The D gene is left open where the match is weak.

>TRBJ2-6|TRBV6-4|.
TGTGCCAGCAGTGACTCGAGCGGCTCTGGGGCCAACGTCCTGACTTTC
CASSDSSGSGANVLTF
>TRBJ2-1|TRBV6-5|.
TGTGCCAGCAGGAAAGCGGGTGGACTGTTGGATGAGCAGTTCTTC
CASRKAGGLLDEQFF
>TRBJ1-1|TRBV30|.
TGTGCCTGGAGGCCGGGCCCAGGGGTGAGGGGGAACACTGAAGCTTTCTTT
CAWRPGPGVRGNTEAFF
>TRBJ1-1|TRBV20-1|.
TGCAGTGCTTTAAACACTGAAGCTTTCTTT
CSALNTEAFF
>TRBJ2-3|TRBV5-1|.
TGCGCCAGCAGCTTGAATCCACAGGGGAGGACAGATACGCAGTATTTT
CASSLNPQGRTDTQYF
>TRBJ2-7|TRBV4-1|TRBD1
TGCGCCAGCAGCCCCCGGTGGACAGGGAACGAGCAGTACTTC
CASSPRWTGNEQYF
>TRBJ1-1|TRBV5-1|.
TGCGCCAGCAGCTTGAGCCTCACTGAAGCTTTCTTT
CASSLSLTEAFF
>TRBJ1-5|TRBV28|TRBD1
TGTGCCAGCAGTTCCCCCACCGGGACAGGGGTTGGTCAGCCCCAGCATTTT
CASSSPTGTGVGQPQHF
>TRBJ1-2|TRBV7-6|.
TGTGCCAGCAGCCAGTTACAGGTTGGCGGCTACACCTTC
CASSQLQVGGYTF
>TRBJ1-5|TRBV13|.
TGTGCCAGCAGCTTAGGGGCCGGGGGGCGCGGGAGGAATCAGCCCCAGCATTTT
CASSLGAGGRGRNQPQHF